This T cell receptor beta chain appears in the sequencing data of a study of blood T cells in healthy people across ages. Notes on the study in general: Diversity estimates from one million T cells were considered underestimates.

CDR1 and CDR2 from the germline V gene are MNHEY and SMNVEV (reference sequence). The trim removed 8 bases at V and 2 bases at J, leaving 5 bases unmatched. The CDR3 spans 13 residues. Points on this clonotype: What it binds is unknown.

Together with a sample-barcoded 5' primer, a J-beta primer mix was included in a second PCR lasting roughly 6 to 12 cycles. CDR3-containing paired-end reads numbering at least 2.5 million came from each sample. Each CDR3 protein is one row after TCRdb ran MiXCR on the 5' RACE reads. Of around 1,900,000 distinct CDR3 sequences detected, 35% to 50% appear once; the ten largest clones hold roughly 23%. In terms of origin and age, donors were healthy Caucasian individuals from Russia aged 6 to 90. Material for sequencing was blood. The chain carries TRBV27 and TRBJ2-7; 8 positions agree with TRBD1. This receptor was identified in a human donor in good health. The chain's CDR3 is CASWDRLTYEQYF. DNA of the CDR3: TGTGCCAGCTGGGACAGGTTAACCTACGAGCAGTACTTC.